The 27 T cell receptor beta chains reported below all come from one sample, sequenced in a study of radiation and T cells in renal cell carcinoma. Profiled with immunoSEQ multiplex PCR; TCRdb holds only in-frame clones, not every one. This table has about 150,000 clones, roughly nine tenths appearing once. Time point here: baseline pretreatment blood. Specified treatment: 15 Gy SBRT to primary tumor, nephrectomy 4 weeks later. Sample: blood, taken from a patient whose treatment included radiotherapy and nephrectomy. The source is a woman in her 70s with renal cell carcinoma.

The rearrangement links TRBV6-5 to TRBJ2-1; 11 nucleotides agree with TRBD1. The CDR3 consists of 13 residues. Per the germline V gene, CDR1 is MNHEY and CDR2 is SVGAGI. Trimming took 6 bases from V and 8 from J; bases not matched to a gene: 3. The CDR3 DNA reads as TGTGCCAGCAGCCGGACAGGGGGCTATGAGCAGTTCTTC. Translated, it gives CASSRTGGYEQFF.

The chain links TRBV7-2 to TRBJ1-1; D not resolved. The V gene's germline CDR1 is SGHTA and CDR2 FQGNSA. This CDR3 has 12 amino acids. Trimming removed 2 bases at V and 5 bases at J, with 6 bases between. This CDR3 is CASSLTRTEAFF. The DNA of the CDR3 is TGTGCCAGCAGCTTAACCCGGACTGAAGCTTTCTTT.

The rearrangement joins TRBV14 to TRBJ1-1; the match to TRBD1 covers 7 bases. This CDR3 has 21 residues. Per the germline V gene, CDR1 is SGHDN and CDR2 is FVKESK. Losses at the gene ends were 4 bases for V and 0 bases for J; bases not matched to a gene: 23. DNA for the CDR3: TGTGCCAGCAGCCCAAGAATTTTGACAGGGACGTCGAAGCGGGTGAACACTGAAGCTTTCTTT. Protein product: CASSPRILTGTSKRVNTEAFF.

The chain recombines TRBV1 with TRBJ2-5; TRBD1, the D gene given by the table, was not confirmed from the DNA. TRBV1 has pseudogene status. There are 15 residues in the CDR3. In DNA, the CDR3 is TGCACCAGCAGATGTAGGCCCAGGTTCCAAGAGACCCAGTACTTC. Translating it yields CTSRCRPRFQETQYF.

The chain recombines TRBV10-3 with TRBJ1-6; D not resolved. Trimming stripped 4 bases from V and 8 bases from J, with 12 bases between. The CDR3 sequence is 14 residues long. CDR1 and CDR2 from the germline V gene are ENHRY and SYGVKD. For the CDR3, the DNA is TGTGCCATCAGTGGTCGGCAGAGCGATTCACCCCTCCACTTT. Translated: CAISGRQSDSPLHF.

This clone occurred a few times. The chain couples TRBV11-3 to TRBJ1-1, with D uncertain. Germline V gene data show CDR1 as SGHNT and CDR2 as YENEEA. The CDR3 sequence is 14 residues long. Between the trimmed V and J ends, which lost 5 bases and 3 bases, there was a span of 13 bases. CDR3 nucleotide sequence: TGTGCCAGCAGCCCAACCCCAGTCCACACTGAAGCTTTCTTT. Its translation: CASSPTPVHTEAFF. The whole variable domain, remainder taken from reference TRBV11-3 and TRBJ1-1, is EAGVVQSPRYKIIEKKQPVAFWCNPISGHNTLYWYLQNLGQGPELLIRYENEEAVDDSQLPKDRFSAERLKGVDSTLKIQPAELGDSAVYLCASSPTPVHTEAFFGQGTRLTVV.

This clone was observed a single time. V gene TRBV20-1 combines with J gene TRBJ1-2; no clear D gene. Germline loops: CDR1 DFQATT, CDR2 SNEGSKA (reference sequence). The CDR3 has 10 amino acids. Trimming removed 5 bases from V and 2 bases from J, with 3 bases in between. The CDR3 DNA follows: TGCAGTGCTCTGAACTATGGCTACACCTTC. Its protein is CSALNYGYTF.

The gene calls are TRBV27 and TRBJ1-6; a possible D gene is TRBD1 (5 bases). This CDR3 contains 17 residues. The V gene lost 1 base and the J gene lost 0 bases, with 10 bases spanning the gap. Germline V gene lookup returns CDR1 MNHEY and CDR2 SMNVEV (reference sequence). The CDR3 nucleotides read TGTGCCAGCAGTTTATTTGGTGGGGGCTCCTATAATTCACCCCTCCACTTT. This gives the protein CASSLFGGGSYNSPLHF.

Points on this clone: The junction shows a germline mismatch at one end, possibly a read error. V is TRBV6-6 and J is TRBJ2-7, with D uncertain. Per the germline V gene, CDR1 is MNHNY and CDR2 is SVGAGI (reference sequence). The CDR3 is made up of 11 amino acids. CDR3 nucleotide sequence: TGTGCCAGCACTAAAGGAGACTCCTGGCACTTC. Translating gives CASTKGDSWHF.

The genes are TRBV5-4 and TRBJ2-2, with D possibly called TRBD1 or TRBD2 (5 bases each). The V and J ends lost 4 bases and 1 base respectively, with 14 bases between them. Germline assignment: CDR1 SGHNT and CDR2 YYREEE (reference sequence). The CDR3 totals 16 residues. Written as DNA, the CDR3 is TGTGCCAGCAGCGGAACCGGGACGGTGAACACCGGGGAGCTGTTTTTT. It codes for CASSGTGTVNTGELFF.

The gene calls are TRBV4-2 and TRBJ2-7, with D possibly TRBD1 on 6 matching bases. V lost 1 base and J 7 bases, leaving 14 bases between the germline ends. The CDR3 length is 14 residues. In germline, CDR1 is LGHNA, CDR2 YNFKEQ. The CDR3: CASSQGGPGKEQYF. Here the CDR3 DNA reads TGTGCCAGCAGCCAAGGGGGGCCGGGGAAAGAGCAGTACTTC.

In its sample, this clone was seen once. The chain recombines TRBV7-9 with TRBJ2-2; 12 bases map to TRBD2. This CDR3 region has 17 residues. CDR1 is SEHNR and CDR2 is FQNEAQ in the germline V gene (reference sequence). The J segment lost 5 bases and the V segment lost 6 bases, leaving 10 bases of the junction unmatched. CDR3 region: CASRRLAGDPGTGELFF. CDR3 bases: TGTGCCAGCAGGCGACTAGCGGGGGACCCGGGTACCGGGGAGCTGTTTTTT.

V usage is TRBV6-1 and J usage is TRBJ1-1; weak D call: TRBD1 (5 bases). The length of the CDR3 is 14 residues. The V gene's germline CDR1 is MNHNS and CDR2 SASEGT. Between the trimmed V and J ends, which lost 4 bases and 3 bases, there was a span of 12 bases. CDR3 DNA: TGTGCCAGCAGTGCCAGGGTTCCGGACACTGAAGCTTTCTTT. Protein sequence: CASSARVPDTEAFF.

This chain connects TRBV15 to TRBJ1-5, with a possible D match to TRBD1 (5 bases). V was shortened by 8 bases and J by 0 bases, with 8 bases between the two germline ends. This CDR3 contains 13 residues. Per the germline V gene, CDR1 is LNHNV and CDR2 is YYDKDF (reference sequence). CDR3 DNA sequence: TGTGCCACCGGGGGGAATAGCAATCAGCCCCAGCATTTT. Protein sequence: CATGGNSNQPQHF.

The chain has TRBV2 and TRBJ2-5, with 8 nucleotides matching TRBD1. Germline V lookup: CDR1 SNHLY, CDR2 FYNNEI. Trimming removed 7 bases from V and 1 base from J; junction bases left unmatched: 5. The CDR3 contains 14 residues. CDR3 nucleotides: TGTGCCAGCAACGACAGGGGTGGCCAAGAGACCCAGTACTTC. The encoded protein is CASNDRGGQETQYF.

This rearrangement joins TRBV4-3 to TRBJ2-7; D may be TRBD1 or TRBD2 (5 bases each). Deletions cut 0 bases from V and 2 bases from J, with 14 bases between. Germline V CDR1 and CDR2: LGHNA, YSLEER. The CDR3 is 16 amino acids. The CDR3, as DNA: TGCGCCAGCAGCCAAGATTCTGGGGGATTTACCTACGAGCAGTACTTC. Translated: CASSQDSGGFTYEQYF.

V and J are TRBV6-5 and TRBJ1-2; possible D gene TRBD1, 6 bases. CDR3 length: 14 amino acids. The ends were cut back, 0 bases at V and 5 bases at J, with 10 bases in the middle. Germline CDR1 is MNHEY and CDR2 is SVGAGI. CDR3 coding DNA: TGTGCCAGCAGTTACTCGAGTACAGGGTATGGCTACACCTTC. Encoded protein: CASSYSSTGYGYTF.

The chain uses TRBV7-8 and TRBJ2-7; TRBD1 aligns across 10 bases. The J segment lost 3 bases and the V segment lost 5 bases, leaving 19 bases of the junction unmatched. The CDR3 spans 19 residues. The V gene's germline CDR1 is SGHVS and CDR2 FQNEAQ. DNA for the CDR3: TGTGCCAGCAGCCCTGGAGACAGGGGGCGGTTTGCCCACATCTACGAGCAGTACTTC. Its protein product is CASSPGDRGRFAHIYEQYF. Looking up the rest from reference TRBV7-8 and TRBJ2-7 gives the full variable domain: GAGVSQSPRYKVAKRGQDVALRCDPISGHVSLFWYQQALGQGPEFLTYFQNEAQLDKSGLPSDRFFAERPEGSVSTLKIQRTQQEDSAVYLCASSPGDRGRFAHIYEQYFGPGTRLTVT.

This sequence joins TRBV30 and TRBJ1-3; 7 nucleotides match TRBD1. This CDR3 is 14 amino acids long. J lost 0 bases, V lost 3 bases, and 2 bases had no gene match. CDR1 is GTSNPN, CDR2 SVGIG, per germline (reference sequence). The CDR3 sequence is CAWSRDSSGNTIYF. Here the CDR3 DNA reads TGTGCCTGGAGCCGGGACAGCTCTGGAAACACCATATATTTT.

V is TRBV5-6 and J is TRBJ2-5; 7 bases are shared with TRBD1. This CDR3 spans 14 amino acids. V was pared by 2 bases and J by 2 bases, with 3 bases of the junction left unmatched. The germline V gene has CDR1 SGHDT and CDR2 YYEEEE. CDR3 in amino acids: CASSLQGRQETQYF. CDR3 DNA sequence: TGTGCCAGCAGCTTACAGGGGCGACAAGAGACCCAGTACTTC.

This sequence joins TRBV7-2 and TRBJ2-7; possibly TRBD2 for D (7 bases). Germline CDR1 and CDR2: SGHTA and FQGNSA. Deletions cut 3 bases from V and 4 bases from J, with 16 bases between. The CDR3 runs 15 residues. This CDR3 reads CASSFGGAKRYEQYF. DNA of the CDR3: TGTGCCAGCAGCTTTGGGGGGGCGAAGCGTTACGAGCAGTACTTC. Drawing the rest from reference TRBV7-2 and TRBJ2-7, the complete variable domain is GAGVSQSPSNKVTEKGKDVELRCDPISGHTALYWYRQSLGQGLEFLIYFQGNSAPDKSGLPSDRFSAERTGGSVSTLTIQRTQQEDSAVYLCASSFGGAKRYEQYFGPGTRLTVT.

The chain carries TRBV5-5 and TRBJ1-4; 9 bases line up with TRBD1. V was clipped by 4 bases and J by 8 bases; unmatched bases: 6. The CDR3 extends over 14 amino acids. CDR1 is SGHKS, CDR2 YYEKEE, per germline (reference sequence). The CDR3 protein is CASSRRTGEEKLFF. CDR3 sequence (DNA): TGTGCCAGCAGCAGGAGGACAGGGGAGGAAAAACTGTTTTTT.

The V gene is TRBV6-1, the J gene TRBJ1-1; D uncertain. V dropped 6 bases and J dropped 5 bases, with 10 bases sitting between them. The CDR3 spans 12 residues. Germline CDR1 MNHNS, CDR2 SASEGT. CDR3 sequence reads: CASRRVRTEAFF. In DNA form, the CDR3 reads TGTGCCAGCAGGCGGGTAAGGACTGAAGCTTTCTTT.

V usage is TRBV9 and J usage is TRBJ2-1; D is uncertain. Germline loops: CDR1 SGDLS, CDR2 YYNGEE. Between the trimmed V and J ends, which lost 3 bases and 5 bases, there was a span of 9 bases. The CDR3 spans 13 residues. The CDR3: CASSDRLNNEQFF. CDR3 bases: TGTGCCAGCAGCGATCGTCTAAACAATGAGCAGTTCTTC. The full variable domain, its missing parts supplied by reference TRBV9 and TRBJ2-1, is DSGVTQTPKHLITATGQRVTLRCSPRSGDLSVYWYQQSLDQGLQFLIQYYNGEERAKGNILERFSAQQFPDLHSELNLSSLELGDSALYFCASSDRLNNEQFFGPGTRLTVL.

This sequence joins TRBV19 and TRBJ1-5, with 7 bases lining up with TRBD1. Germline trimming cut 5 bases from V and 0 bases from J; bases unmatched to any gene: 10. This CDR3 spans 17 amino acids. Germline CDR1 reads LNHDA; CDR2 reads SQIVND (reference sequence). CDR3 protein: CASSAARDSASNQPQHF. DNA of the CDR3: TGTGCCAGTAGTGCCGCACGGGACAGCGCTAGCAATCAGCCCCAGCATTTT.

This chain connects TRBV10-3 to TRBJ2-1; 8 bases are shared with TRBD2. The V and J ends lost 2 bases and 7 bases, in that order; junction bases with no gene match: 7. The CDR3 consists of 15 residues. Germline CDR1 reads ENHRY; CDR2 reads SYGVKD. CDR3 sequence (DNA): TGTGCCATCAGTGAGGCCGGACTAGCTCAAAATGAGCAGTTCTTC. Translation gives CAISEAGLAQNEQFF.

CDR3 loop: CASSLTSGASSYEQYF. The CDR3, as DNA: TGTGCCAGCAGTCTTACTAGCGGGGCGAGCTCCTACGAGCAGTACTTC. The chain combines TRBV6-6 with TRBJ2-7; TRBD2 matches at 10 bases. The CDR3 spans 16 residues. V dropped 5 bases and J dropped 0; count of bases not matched to a gene: 7. From germline, CDR1 is MNHNY and CDR2 SVGAGI (reference sequence).